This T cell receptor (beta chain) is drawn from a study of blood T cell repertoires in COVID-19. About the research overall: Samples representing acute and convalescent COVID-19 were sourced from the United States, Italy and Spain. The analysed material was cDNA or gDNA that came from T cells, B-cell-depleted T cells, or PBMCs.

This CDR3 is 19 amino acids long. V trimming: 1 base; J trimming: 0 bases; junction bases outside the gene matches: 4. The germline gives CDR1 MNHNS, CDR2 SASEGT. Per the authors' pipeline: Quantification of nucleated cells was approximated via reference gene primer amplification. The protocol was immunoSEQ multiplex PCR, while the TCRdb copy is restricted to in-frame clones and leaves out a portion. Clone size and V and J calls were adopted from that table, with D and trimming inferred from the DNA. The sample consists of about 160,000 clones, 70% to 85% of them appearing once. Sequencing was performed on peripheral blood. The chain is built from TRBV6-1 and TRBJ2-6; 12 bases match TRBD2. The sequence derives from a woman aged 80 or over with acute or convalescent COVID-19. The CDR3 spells CASSEGTSGTSSGANVLTF. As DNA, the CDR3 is TGTGCCAGCAGTGAAGGGACTAGCGGGACCAGCTCTGGGGCCAACGTCCTGACTTTC.